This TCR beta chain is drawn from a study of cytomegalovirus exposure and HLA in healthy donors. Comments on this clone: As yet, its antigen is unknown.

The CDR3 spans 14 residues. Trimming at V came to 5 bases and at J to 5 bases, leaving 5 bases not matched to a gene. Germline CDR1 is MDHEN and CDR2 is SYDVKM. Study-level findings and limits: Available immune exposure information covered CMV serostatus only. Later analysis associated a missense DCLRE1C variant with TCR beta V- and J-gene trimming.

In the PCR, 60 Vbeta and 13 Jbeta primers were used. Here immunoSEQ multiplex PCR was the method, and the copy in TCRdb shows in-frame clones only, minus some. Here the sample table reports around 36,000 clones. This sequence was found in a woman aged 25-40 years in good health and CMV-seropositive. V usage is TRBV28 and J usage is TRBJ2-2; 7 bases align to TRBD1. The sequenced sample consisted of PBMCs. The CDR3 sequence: CASSRPGGTGELFF. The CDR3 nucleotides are TGTGCCAGCAGTAGACCAGGGGGTACCGGGGAGCTGTTTTTT. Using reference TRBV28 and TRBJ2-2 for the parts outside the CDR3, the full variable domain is DVKVTQSSRYLVKRTGEKVFLECVQDMDHENMFWYRQDPGLGLRLIYFSYDVKMKEKGDIPEGYSVSREKKERFSLILESASTNQTSMYLCASSRPGGTGELFFGEGSRLTVL.